These T cell receptor beta chains were read from a single sample in a study of T cell changes during pregnancy in multiple sclerosis. TCRdb keeps only in-frame clones here, not all; method: immunoSEQ multiplex PCR. The repertoire consists of 60,000 to 75,000 clones, with under 95% occurring once and the leading ten covering around 1.5%. The sample was peripheral blood, taken in the second trimester of pregnancy. All receptors derive from a female donor in good health, enrolled as a control in a pregnancy study. CDR3s include the opening cysteine and the closing phenylalanine or tryptophan. The D gene is left open where the match is weak. Rows give clone size only sometimes, using once, few, many, or a class for an expanded clone.

size	V	J	D	DNA	CDR3
few	TRBV6-6	TRBJ1-5	TRBD1	TGTGCCAGCAGTTACCAGGGGGGTGAGCCCCAGCATTTT	CASSYQGGEPQHF
NA	TRBV5-1	TRBJ2-1	TRBD2	TGCGCCAGCAGCGCCGGGACTAGCGGGGGCCCCTACAATGAGCAGTTCTTC	CASSAGTSGGPYNEQFF
once	TRBV28	TRBJ2-7	NA	TGTGCCAGCAGTTTATCAGGGGCAAGGAGCTCCTACGAGCAGTACTTC	CASSLSGARSSYEQYF
NA	TRBV6-1	TRBJ2-7	TRBD2	TGTGCCAGCAGTCCCGGTAGCGGGAGCTCCTACGAGCAGTACTTC	CASSPGSGSSYEQYF
once	TRBV28	TRBJ1-2	TRBD1	TGTGCCAGCAGACCCCGGGGACAGGGGCGCCGAAACGATGGCTACACCTTC	CASRPRGQGRRNDGYTF
NA	TRBV20-1	TRBJ2-7	NA	TGCAGTGCTAGAGATGACGGGGAGCAGTACTTC	CSARDDGEQYF
NA	TRBV4-3	TRBJ2-1	NA	TGCGCCAGCAGCCAAGAGTTCCGGAGCTCCTACAATGAGCAGTTCTTC	CASSQEFRSSYNEQFF
once	TRBV2	TRBJ1-1	NA	TGTGCCAGCAGTGACACAGGGAACACTGAAGCTTTCTTT	CASSDTGNTEAFF
NA	TRBV15	TRBJ2-3	NA	TGTGCCACCAGACCCGAATTGAGAGCCGATACGCAGTATTTT	CATRPELRADTQYF
once	TRBV15	TRBJ2-3	TRBD2	TGTGCCACCAGCAGGGGAGCGGGGGAGGCCACAGATACGCAGTATTTT	CATSRGAGEATDTQYF
NA	TRBV11-3	TRBJ2-2	TRBD2	TGTGCCAGCAGCCCCAGACTAGCGGGCATGCCGAACACCGGGGAGCTGTTTTTT	CASSPRLAGMPNTGELFF
NA	TRBV30	TRBJ2-7	NA	TGTGCCTGGAGTCCCTCCGGGACTCCATCCTACGAGCAGTACTTC	CAWSPSGTPSYEQYF
once	TRBV28	TRBJ2-3	TRBD2	TGTGCCAGCCCCCCGGCTAGCGGGACCACAGATACGCAGTATTTT	CASPPASGTTDTQYF
NA	TRBV28	TRBJ1-2	TRBD1	TGTGCCAGCAGTACGGACAGGAGGGGTGGCTACACCTTC	CASSTDRRGGYTF
NA	TRBV12-5	TRBJ2-5	NA	TGTGCTAGTGGTTTGGGGACAGCGCAAGAGACCCAGTACTTC	CASGLGTAQETQYF
NA	TRBV5-1	TRBJ2-2	TRBD1	TGCGCCACCATGGGACAGCCGAACACCGGGGAGCTGTTTTTT	CATMGQPNTGELFF
NA	TRBV28	TRBJ2-1	TRBD2	TGTGCCAGCAGTTTGGGTTCAGCTAGCGGGAGGAGTGAGCAGTTCTTC	CASSLGSASGRSEQFF
many	TRBV4-2	TRBJ2-1	TRBD2	TGTGCCAGCAGCCAAGGGACTAGCGGGAGCGATGAGCAGTTCTTC	CASSQGTSGSDEQFF
NA	TRBV7-9	TRBJ2-7	NA	TGTGCCAGCAGCTTAGGCCGGGGGTCTCTCGAGCAGTACTTC	CASSLGRGSLEQYF
NA	TRBV5-1	TRBJ2-1	TRBD1	TGCGCCAGCAGCTTGGATCCGGGACAGGTCTACAATGAGCAGTTCTTC	CASSLDPGQVYNEQFF
NA	TRBV30	TRBJ2-5	NA	TGTGCCGGGGGGAGGGAGACCCAGTACTTC	CAGGRETQYF
NA	TRBV7-9	TRBJ2-7	TRBD2	TGTGCCAGCAGCTTACCACCGGGACTAGAAGACTACGAGCAGTACTTC	CASSLPPGLEDYEQYF
NA	TRBV7-2	TRBJ2-7	NA	TGTGCCAGCAGCTTAGTTGCAGGCCCAAGCTCCTACGAGCAGTACTTC	CASSLVAGPSSYEQYF
NA	TRBV4-3	TRBJ2-7	NA	TGCGCCAGCAGCCAAGCTTTATTCTACGAGCAGTACTTC	CASSQALFYEQYF
NA	TRBV5-1	TRBJ2-3	NA	TGCGCCAGCAGCTTGGAGGGGGGCACAGATACGCAGTATTTT	CASSLEGGTDTQYF
NA	TRBV28	TRBJ2-7	NA	TGTGCCAGCAGTTTAAATGACTATTTCTACGAGCAGTACTTC	CASSLNDYFYEQYF
NA	TRBV5-4	TRBJ1-1	NA	TGTGCCAGCAGCTTGGTGAGGAACACTGAAGCTTTCTTT	CASSLVRNTEAFF
few	TRBV2	TRBJ2-5	NA	TGTGCCAGCACGACGGGAGTCGAGACCCAGTACTTC	CASTTGVETQYF
NA	TRBV18	TRBJ1-2	NA	TGTGCCAGCTCACCAATCGGGGGGTCCTATGGCTACACCTTC	CASSPIGGSYGYTF
NA	TRBV7-9	TRBJ2-5	TRBD2	TGTGCCAGCAGCGCCCTCGAGCGGGAGTGGGAGACCCAGTACTTC	CASSALEREWETQYF
few	TRBV18	TRBJ2-3	TRBD2	TGTGCCAGCTCACCAACCAGCGGGGGCACAGATACGCAGTATTTT	CASSPTSGGTDTQYF
NA	TRBV5-6	TRBJ2-7	NA	TGTGCCAGCAGCTACGGGACTGAACGCTACGAGCAGTACTTC	CASSYGTERYEQYF
NA	TRBV2	TRBJ2-1	NA	TGTGCCAGCAGTGGCCAGGGTTCCTCCTACAATGAGCAGTTCTTC	CASSGQGSSYNEQFF
NA	TRBV7-9	TRBJ2-1	NA	TGTGCCAGCAGGCCGGCCCCAGGGTTGACCTACAATGAGCAGTTCTTC	CASRPAPGLTYNEQFF
NA	TRBV27	TRBJ2-3	TRBD2	TGTGCCAGCAGTTTACCTGGGACTAGCGGCACAGATACGCAGTATTTT	CASSLPGTSGTDTQYF